This is a list of T cell receptor beta chains from one sample in a study of blood T cell repertoires in COVID-19. Sequencing was performed with immunoSEQ multiplex PCR; in TCRdb, only in-frame clones are kept and a portion is missing. The data show approximately 140,000 clones, roughly 91% seen once. Sequencing input: peripheral blood. The receptors were gathered from a man aged 45 to 65 with active or convalescent COVID-19. Each CDR3 is given with its conserved first and last residue. Each record gives: clone size, J gene, V gene, D gene, CDR3 DNA, CDR3 protein. The D gene is left open where the match is weak. Size is stated for part of the rows, as once, few or many counts, or as a class when the clone is expanded.

>once|TRBJ1-1|TRBV3-1/TRBV3-2|-
TGTGCCAGCAGTTACAAACAGGGTTACACTGAAGCTTTCTTT
CASSYKQGYTEAFF
>-|TRBJ1-6|TRBV13|-
TGTGCCAGCAGCTCCGGGACATCATATAATTCACCCCTCCACTTT
CASSSGTSYNSPLHF
>-|TRBJ2-1|TRBV18|TRBD2
TGTGCCAGCTCGCCCCTAGCGGGAGCCTACAATGAGCAGTTCTTC
CASSPLAGAYNEQFF
>-|TRBJ2-7|TRBV19|TRBD2
TGTGCCAGTAGTACCCTGCGGACTAGCGGGAGTTCGTACGAGCAGTACTTC
CASSTLRTSGSSYEQYF
>-|TRBJ2-1|TRBV5-4|TRBD1
TGTGCCAGCAGCTCGACAGGGTTAAATGAGCAGTTCTTC
CASSSTGLNEQFF
>once|TRBJ1-1|TRBV24-1|TRBD1
TGTGCCACCAGTGACTTTTGGCAGGGGGTCGGCACTGAAGCTTTCTTT
CATSDFWQGVGTEAFF
>-|TRBJ2-5|TRBV11-2|TRBD1
TGTGCCAGCAGCCTAGACAGGGTCCAAGAGACCCAGTACTTC
CASSLDRVQETQYF
>-|TRBJ2-3|TRBV4-1|TRBD2
TGCGCCAGCAGCGGAGGGACTAGCGGGAGTCAGGATACGCAGTATTTT
CASSGGTSGSQDTQYF
>many|TRBJ2-6|TRBV10-1|-
TGCGCCAGCAGTGAGTCGACAGATGGGGCCAACGTCCTGACTTTC
CASSESTDGANVLTF
>few|TRBJ2-7|TRBV12-2|-
TGTGCAAGTCGCTTAGCCGGGACTAGGGGGGAAAAATACGAGCAGTACTTC
CASRLAGTRGEKYEQYF
>-|TRBJ1-6|TRBV5-1|-
TGCGCCAGCAGCCAGCACAGGGAGTCCTATAATTCACCCCTCCACTTT
CASSQHRESYNSPLHF
>once|TRBJ2-1|TRBV5-6|-
TGTGCCAGCAGCATGACAGGATCATTGGGCGCGGAACAGTTCTTC
CASSMTGSLGAEQFF
>-|TRBJ1-2|TRBV19|-
TGTGCCAGTAGTATGCTAACTGGACAGCCGACCTATGGCTACACCTTC
CASSMLTGQPTYGYTF
>-|TRBJ2-3|TRBV9|-
TGTGCCAGCAGCGTTAGCGGAAGCACAGATACGCAGTATTTT
CASSVSGSTDTQYF
>few|TRBJ2-2|TRBV11-3|TRBD1
TGTGCCAGCAGCTTAGAAGGGGGCAGAGAATCGAACACCGGGGAGCTGTTTTTT
CASSLEGGRESNTGELFF
>-|TRBJ2-7|TRBV20-1|-
TGCAGTGCTAGTTGGTCACTATACGAGCAGTACTTC
CSASWSLYEQYF
>-|TRBJ1-3|TRBV30|-
TGTGCCTGGAGTCTGCTATGGGGAAACACCATATATTTT
CAWSLLWGNTIYF
>once|TRBJ1-2|TRBV28|-
TGTGCCAGCAGTACCACCGGGCGGGGTGGCTACACCTTC
CASSTTGRGGYTF
>-|TRBJ2-1|TRBV11-2|TRBD2
TGTGCCAGCAGCCCGGGACTAGTCACTGAGCAGTTCTTC
CASSPGLVTEQFF
>-|TRBJ1-4|TRBV7-2|-
TGTGCCAGCAGCATCGAAACAGGCGGTGAAAAACTGTTTTTT
CASSIETGGEKLFF
>-|TRBJ1-1|TRBV5-1|-
TGCGCCAGCAGCTTCGGACAGAACACTGAAGCTTTCTTT
CASSFGQNTEAFF
>-|TRBJ1-5|TRBV7-2|-
TGTGCCAGCAGCCTAGACAGATTGGACAATCAGCCCCAGCATTTT
CASSLDRLDNQPQHF
>-|TRBJ1-2|TRBV2|TRBD1
TGTGCCAGCAGCCGAGGACAGGCGATCTATGGCTACACCTTC
CASSRGQAIYGYTF
>-|TRBJ1-3|TRBV25-1|TRBD1
TGTGCCAGCACAGGGGGTATCTCTGGAAACACCATATATTTT
CASTGGISGNTIYF
>-|TRBJ2-7|TRBV7-2|-
TGTGCCAGCAGCTCGGCCGGGAGCTCCTACGAGCAGTACTTC
CASSSAGSSYEQYF
>once|TRBJ2-5|TRBV5-1|TRBD1
TGCGCCAGCAGCTGGGGACAGGGGGCGCTTCAAGAGACCCAGTACTTC
CASSWGQGALQETQYF
>-|TRBJ1-6|TRBV27|-
TGTGCCAGCAGTCTACTGGACTGGAGGTCACCCCTCCACTTT
CASSLLDWRSPLHF
>-|TRBJ2-1|TRBV5-1|-
TGCGCCAGCAGTACTCTTACTTCGGGTCGGGATGAGCAGTTCTTC
CASSTLTSGRDEQFF
>-|TRBJ1-1|TRBV6-6|-
TGTGCCAGCAGTTACCGTGCGGGGGGAAGCACTGAAGCTTTCTTT
CASSYRAGGSTEAFF
>-|TRBJ1-2|TRBV2|-
TGTGCCAGCAGTGACGGGGGCTACACCTTC
CASSDGGYTF
>once|TRBJ1-3|TRBV7-9|TRBD1
TGTGCCAGCAGCTCCGGGACAGGGGCATCTGGAAACACCATATATTTT
CASSSGTGASGNTIYF
>-|TRBJ1-5|TRBV3-1/TRBV3-2|-
TGTGCCAGCAGCCAAGATCTGACACGCCTCAATCAGCCCCAGCATTTT
CASSQDLTRLNQPQHF
>-|TRBJ1-1|TRBV10-3|-
TGTGCCATCAGCGCAGGGGTGGACACTGAAGCTTTCTTT
CAISAGVDTEAFF
>-|TRBJ2-2|TRBV5-4|TRBD1
TGTGCCAGCACCACGACAGGGAGAGACACCGGGGAGCTGTTTTTT
CASTTTGRDTGELFF
>-|TRBJ1-2|TRBV7-2|-
TGTGCCAGCAGCTTAGCAGCAGGGAACTATGGCTACACCTTC
CASSLAAGNYGYTF
>-|TRBJ1-6|TRBV27|-
TGTGCCAGCAGTTTAAGTCGAGGCTATAATTCACCCCTCCACTTT
CASSLSRGYNSPLHF
>-|TRBJ1-5|TRBV9|-
TGTGCCAGCAGCCCCCGACCTGAGGGTCCGCCCCAGCATTTT
CASSPRPEGPPQHF
>-|TRBJ1-1|TRBV28|-
TGTGCCAGCAGGCCAACAGGGTCGCCCTTGGCTTTCTTT
CASRPTGSPLAFF
>few|TRBJ2-7|TRBV9|TRBD1
TGTGCCAGCAGCGTAGAGGGGACAGTCTACGAGCAGTACTTC
CASSVEGTVYEQYF
>-|TRBJ1-3|TRBV12-5|-
TGTGCTAGTGCCCAACAGGGAACTCGGAACACCATATATTTT
CASAQQGTRNTIYF
>once|TRBJ2-1|TRBV4-2|TRBD1
TGTGCCAGCAGCCAGAGGACAGGGGGGAGCAATGAGCAGTTCTTC
CASSQRTGGSNEQFF
>-|TRBJ1-1|TRBV4-1|TRBD1
TGCGCCAGCAGCCTAAGGACAGGGGGCGTGGGAGCTTTCTTT
CASSLRTGGVGAFF
>-|TRBJ2-4|TRBV30|TRBD1
TGTGCCTGGAGAGGGACAGGGACTGGCGGCATTCAGTACTTC
CAWRGTGTGGIQYF
>-|TRBJ1-5|TRBV4-2|-
TGTGCCAGCAGCCAAGACGGTAGTCCCCGGCCCCAGCATTTT
CASSQDGSPRPQHF
>-|TRBJ2-5|TRBV28|TRBD1
TGTGCCAGCAGGCAGGGGGCGCAGGAGACCCAGTACTTC
CASRQGAQETQYF
>-|TRBJ1-4|TRBV4-2|-
TGTGCCAGCAGCCAAGATGGGTCCGGAGACCTTAATGAAAAACTGTTTTTT
CASSQDGSGDLNEKLFF
>-|TRBJ1-2|TRBV25-1|TRBD1
TGTGCCAGCAGCCCACGACAGGGTCCCCGTTCTGTCGGCTACACCTTC
CASSPRQGPRSVGYTF
>-|TRBJ2-2|TRBV5-1|-
TGCGCCAGCAGCTTGGAGCCTAGCAGAACCGGGGAGCTGTTTTTT
CASSLEPSRTGELFF
>-|TRBJ1-5|TRBV7-8|TRBD1
TGTGCCAGCAGCCCTTTTTCGACAGGGATTCAGCCCCAGCATTTT
CASSPFSTGIQPQHF
>-|TRBJ1-4|TRBV2|-
TGTGCCAGCAGCGCAGGAGGTGCAACTAATGAAAAACTGTTTTTT
CASSAGGATNEKLFF
>-|TRBJ1-5|TRBV7-6|-
TGTGCCAGCAGCTTAGAAGTTGCGCGGCCCCAGCATTTT
CASSLEVARPQHF
>-|TRBJ2-7|TRBV30|TRBD2
TGTGCCTGGAAAACTAGCGGGGGGACCGAGCAGTACTTC
CAWKTSGGTEQYF